The entry that follows covers one T cell receptor beta chain sequence. Semi-nested PCR with Nested Universal Primer A followed constant-region reverse priming of full-length variable regions. TCRdb fed the 5' RACE reads into MiXCR, producing one record per CDR3 protein. The table has fewer than 65,000 distinct CDR3 sequences, roughly 30% seen once. From germline, CDR1 is SGHTA and CDR2 FQGNSA. V was clipped by 6 bases and J by 7 bases; unmatched bases: 13. The CDR3 has 16 residues. This sequence was found in a female donor with breast cancer. The sample was tumor-infiltrating naive CD4+ T cells sorted from the breast tumor. Subset indicated: naive CD4+ T cells, CD4+CD45RA+CD25-. The gene calls are TRBV7-2 and TRBJ2-1; TRBD2 matches 9 bases. The CDR3 region is CASSRIIAGVRNEQFF. The CDR3 coding sequence is TGTGCCAGCAGTCGTATAATAGCGGGAGTGAGGAATGAGCAGTTCTTC.